One sample yielded the 23 T cell receptor beta chains listed below, sequenced in a study of T cell clonality in common variable immunodeficiency. Clones were sequenced by immunoSEQ multiplex PCR, and TCRdb holds only the in-frame ones, with some missing. Observed are under 45,000 clones, no singletons, with the top ten taking over 1.1%. Material for sequencing was peripheral blood mononuclear cells. The receptors were sampled from a person aged 18 to 70 in good health.

Regarding this clone: The read finishes 3 residues shy of the CDR3 end, and the germline J gene is used to complete it. The chain uses TRBV7-2 and TRBJ2-2; D gene uncertain. Germline lookup yields CDR1 SGHTA and CDR2 FQGNSA. V was shortened by 5 bases and J by 3 bases, with 7 bases between the two germline ends. This CDR3 spans 13 amino acids. Here the CDR3 reads CASSTTYTGELFF. The DNA read from the CDR3 is TGTGCCAGCAGCACTACTTACACCGGGGAG.

In this sample, this clone turned up many times. Sequencing ends 3 residues short of the CDR3 end; the germline J gene provides the rest. The chain joins TRBV18 to TRBJ2-2, with 13 bases aligning to TRBD2. The CDR3 has 19 residues. The V segment lost 8 bases and the J segment 0 bases; nucleotides outside the gene matches: 12. From germline, CDR1 is KGHSH and CDR2 LQKENI. CDR3 DNA, as far as it was read: TGTGCCAGCCCTGTCCGGACTAGCGGGAGCCGGGCGAACACCGGGGAG. Translated: CASPVRTSGSRANTGE. The entire CDR3 protein is CASPVRTSGSRANTGELFF.

This clone was seen many times. The read terminates 3 residues ahead of where the CDR3 ends, so the germline J gene completes it. This rearrangement joins TRBV7-8 to TRBJ2-7, with TRBD2 matching 7 bases. The CDR3 length is 14 residues. Unmatched junction bases numbered 7, after V lost 5 bases and J lost 3 bases. CDR1 and CDR2 (germline): SGHVS, FQNEAQ. CDR3 DNA (partial): TGTGCCAGCAGCCAAACTTGGGGGGGCTACGAG. Translating it yields CASSQTWGGYE. In full, the CDR3 reads CASSQTWGGYEQYF.

This clone has ten or more counts. CDR3 DNA, as far as it was read: TGTGCCAGCAGTTACACTAGCGGGGGGTACAATGAG. Translated, it gives CASSYTSGGYNE. The full CDR3 protein is CASSYTSGGYNEQFF. The rearrangement uses TRBV6-2 or TRBV6-3 and TRBJ2-1, with 12 bases aligning to TRBD2. Read coverage stops 3 residues before the CDR3 terminus; the germline J gene supplies the remainder. Germline CDR1 is MNHEY and CDR2 is SVGEGT. The CDR3 has 15 amino acids. Unmatched junction bases numbered 0, after V lost 2 bases and J lost 4 bases.

At least ten counts were recorded for this clone. The DNA ends 3 residues before the CDR3 does, and the rest of the CDR3 is filled in from the germline J gene. The chain is built from TRBV5-6 and TRBJ2-5, with D tentatively TRBD2 (7 bases). CDR1 SGHDT and CDR2 YYEEEE come from the germline V gene. Trimming removed 4 bases from V and 6 bases from J, with 13 bases in between. CDR3 size: 13 residues. The CDR3 is CASSTQGGQTQYF. Partial CDR3 DNA: TGTGCCAGCAGCACACAGGGAGGGCAGACC.

On this clone itself: The read is 3 residues too short to cover the CDR3 end, so that end is filled in from the germline J gene. This chain connects TRBV5-1 to TRBJ1-3; D might be TRBD1 (6 bases). CDR1 and CDR2 from the germline V gene are SGHRS and YFSETQ. The V end lost 4 bases, the J end lost 0 bases, and 17 bases lay between the germline ends. The CDR3 is 17 amino acids. CDR3 bases read: TGCGCCAGCAGCCGGACAATTGTGGGGGCCTCTGGAAACACC. Translating gives CASSRTIVGASGNT. The CDR3, in full, reads CASSRTIVGASGNTIYF.

At least ten counts were recorded for this clone. The sequence runs out 3 residues before the end of the CDR3; the remainder is reconstructed from the germline J gene. This rearrangement joins TRBV4-1 to TRBJ1-3; 12 bases are a match to TRBD1. This CDR3 is 16 amino acids long. V lost 2 bases to trimming and J lost 7 bases; unmatched junction nucleotides: 6. CDR1 and CDR2 from the germline V gene are MGHRA and YSYEKL. Partial CDR3 DNA: TGCGCCAGCAGCCAAATGGGACAGGGGGCAGATAACACC. Protein product: CASSQMGQGADNT. The whole CDR3 protein reads CASSQMGQGADNTIYF.

This clone was seen many times. The chain's CDR3 is CSASPWWGEGTEAFF. The CDR3 bases that were read are TGCAGTGCCTCCCCGTGGTGGGGGGAGGGCACTGAA. V and J are TRBV20-1 and TRBJ1-1, with a tentative D call TRBD1 (5 bases). The sequenced fragment ends 3 residues before the CDR3 boundary, so the rest is inferred from the germline J gene. With 6 bases removed from V and 4 bases from J, the gap between germline ends came to 21 bases. In germline, CDR1 is DFQATT, CDR2 SNEGSKA (reference sequence). CDR3 length equals 15 residues.

This clone showed up many times. The CDR3 end lies 3 residues beyond the end of the read and is filled in from the germline J gene. The chain links TRBV2 to TRBJ2-7, with TRBD2 matching 7 bases. Unmatched junction bases numbered 7, after V lost 2 bases and J lost 0 bases. The CDR3 has 16 residues. CDR1 is SNHLY, CDR2 FYNNEI, per germline. The CDR3 DNA, read in part, is TGTGCCAGCAGTGAACTGAGCGGGGCTTACTCCTACGAG. It specifies CASSELSGAYSYE. The full CDR3 protein is CASSELSGAYSYEQYF. Complete variable domain (other parts from reference TRBV2 and TRBJ2-7): EPEVTQTPSHQVTQMGQEVILRCVPISNHLYFYWYRQILGQKVEFLVSFYNNEISEKSEIFDDQFSVERPDGSNFTLKIRSTKLEDSAMYFCASSELSGAYSYEQYFGPGTRLTVT.

This clone was recorded at least ten times. The CDR3 protein is CAITRGRGGNTGELFF. The covered CDR3 bases are TGTGCCATCACCCGCGGGCGGGGAGGGAACACCGGGGAG. The chain carries TRBV10-3 and TRBJ2-2; TRBD2 might be the D (6 bases). Read coverage stops 3 residues before the CDR3 terminus; the germline J gene supplies the remainder. The CDR3 is 16 residues long. CDR1 ENHRY and CDR2 SYGVKD come from the germline V gene. V lost 7 bases and J 1 base, leaving 16 bases between the germline ends.

This clone was seen only a few times. The read comes to an end 3 residues before the CDR3 does, leaving the germline J gene to fill in the end. The chain is built from TRBV29-1 and TRBJ2-7; 8 nucleotides match TRBD1. The J segment lost 5 bases and the V segment lost 6 bases, leaving 3 bases of the junction unmatched. The germline gives CDR1 SQVTM, CDR2 ANQGSEA. CDR3 size: 11 residues. CDR3 sequence reads: CSVATGDEQYF. The CDR3 bases that were read are TGCAGCGTAGCGACAGGGGACGAG.

In its sample, this clone was seen many times. Coverage ceases 3 residues before the CDR3 finishes, and the germline J gene fills in the end. The same CDR3 also results from other DNA sequences found in this sample. The V gene is TRBV11-2, the J gene TRBJ2-7, with TRBD1 identical over 7 bases. Germline lookup yields CDR1 SGHAT and CDR2 FQNNGV. There are 13 residues in the CDR3. The ends lost 3 bases at V and 3 bases at J; junction bases unmatched: 2. The CDR3 DNA, read in part, is TGTGCCAGCAGCTTGGGACAGAACTACGAG. Protein sequence: CASSLGQNYE. The CDR3, in full, reads CASSLGQNYEQYF.

This clone was picked up many times. The read is 3 residues too short to cover the CDR3 end, so that end is filled in from the germline J gene. The chain is built from TRBV10-1 and TRBJ1-2; D may be TRBD1 (5 bases). V was cut by 8 bases and J by 6 bases, with 16 bases left in between. The CDR3 sequence is 13 residues long. Germline V CDR1 and CDR2: WNHNN, SYGVQD (reference sequence). CDR3 sequence: CASQSRSGDGYTF. The sequenced CDR3 bases are TGCGCCAGCCAAAGTAGATCGGGGGATGGC.

This clone was detected many times. CDR3 sequence reads: CASSLLGLAATDTQYF. The covered CDR3 bases are TGTGCCAGCAGTTTATTGGGGCTAGCGGCAACAGATACG. The genes are TRBV28 and TRBJ2-3; 7 nucleotides line up with TRBD2. The sequenced fragment ends 3 residues before the CDR3 boundary, so the rest is inferred from the germline J gene. Germline loops: CDR1 MDHEN, CDR2 SYDVKM. V was clipped by 1 base and J by 3 bases; unmatched bases: 7. CDR3 length equals 16 residues.

Comments on this clone: Since a much larger clone is just one base distant, this may be a read error. From the germline J gene comes the end of the CDR3, since the read stops 3 residues before it. V and J are TRBV5-1 and TRBJ2-5, with 7 bases aligning to TRBD1. Germline CDR1 SGHRS, CDR2 YFSETQ. The CDR3 loop spans 14 amino acids. The DNA read from the CDR3 is TGCGCCACTACGGTAGGGGGCGGCACAGATACC. Translated: CATTVGGGTDT. The full CDR3 is CATTVGGGTDTQYF.

This clone was detected ten times or more. Read data end 3 residues before the CDR3 end; the end is taken from the germline J gene. The genes are TRBV7-3 and TRBJ1-6; unclear D gene. Trimming pared 1 base from V and 7 bases from J, leaving 8 bases between. From germline, CDR1 is SGHTA and CDR2 FQGTGA. The CDR3 is 14 residues long. The CDR3 loop reads CASSLNSPNSPLHF. The part of the CDR3 DNA that was read is TGTGCCAGCAGCTTAAACTCCCCGAATTCACCC.

This clone was seen ten or more times. The read halts 3 residues ahead of the CDR3 end, with the missing end drawn from the germline J gene. J is TRBJ1-1 and V is TRBV30; TRBD1 is a possible D gene (6 bases). There are 12 residues in the CDR3. CDR1 is GTSNPN, CDR2 SVGIG, per germline (reference sequence). The CDR3 region is CASRGGLSKAFF. The sequenced part of the CDR3 DNA is TGTGCCTCCAGGGGCGGGCTCTCTAAA.

In its sample, this clone was seen many times. The read ends 3 residues before the CDR3 terminus; that terminus is restored from the germline J gene. The V gene is TRBV6-2 or TRBV6-3, the J gene TRBJ2-3; 9 bases align to TRBD2. Per the germline V gene, CDR1 is MNHEY and CDR2 is SVGEGT. V was pared by 6 bases and J by 5 bases, with 15 bases of the junction left unmatched. The CDR3 runs 17 residues. Incomplete CDR3 DNA: TGTGCCAGCAGCCACACCTTAGCGGGAGATCGGGTAGATACG. As protein: CASSHTLAGDRVDT. The complete CDR3 sequence is CASSHTLAGDRVDTQYF.

This clone has more than one count but fewer than ten. A much more abundant neighbour one base away suggests this may be a read error. The read ends 3 residues shy of where the CDR3 ends; the end is completed using the germline J gene. This chain connects TRBV19 to TRBJ2-5, with 7 bases lining up with TRBD1. In germline, CDR1 is LNHDA, CDR2 SQIVND (reference sequence). CDR3 size: 15 residues. The covered CDR3 bases are TGTGCCAGTAGTCCAAAGACAGGGTTGGCAGATACC. Its translation: CASSPKTGLADT. The complete CDR3 protein is CASSPKTGLADTQYF.

This clone occurred a few times. The CDR3 is cut off 3 residues early in the read; its end comes from the germline J gene. V gene TRBV2 combines with J gene TRBJ1-2, with 7 bases aligning to TRBD1. CDR3 length: 15 residues. Germline CDR1 is SNHLY and CDR2 is FYNNEI. V was pared by 7 bases and J by 2 bases, with 10 bases of the junction left unmatched. The DNA read from the CDR3 is TGTGCCAGCAAGGTCGGGGACAGTAAAAACTATGGC. This translates into CASKVGDSKNYG. The complete CDR3 sequence is CASKVGDSKNYGYTF.

This clone was seen many times. The read gets to within 3 residues of the CDR3 end, and the germline J gene fills in the rest. The chain is built from TRBV30 and TRBJ2-5; D possibly corresponds to TRBD2 (6 bases). The germline V and J ends were trimmed by 7 bases and 3 bases, with 9 bases remaining between them. The CDR3 consists of 11 residues. Germline lookup yields CDR1 GTSNPN and CDR2 SVGIG (reference sequence). The CDR3 sequence: CASIAEETQYF. Partial CDR3 DNA: TGTGCCTCTATAGCGGAAGAGACC.

This clone was observed many times. The CDR3 end lies 3 residues beyond the end of the read and is filled in from the germline J gene. The chain combines TRBV20-1 with TRBJ1-1; D is undetermined. The CDR3 runs 12 residues. The V and J ends lost 2 bases and 1 base respectively, with 5 bases between them. Germline V gene sequence: CDR1 DFQATT, CDR2 SNEGSKA (reference sequence). The CDR3 loop reads CSARRGNTEAFF. CDR3 bases read: TGCAGTGCTAGAAGAGGGAACACTGAA.

This clone was seen ten or more times. The read comes to an end 3 residues before the CDR3 does, leaving the germline J gene to fill in the end. This chain uses TRBV10-1 with TRBJ2-7; 9 bases map to TRBD1. Trimming took 6 bases from V and 2 from J; bases not matched to a gene: 5. The CDR3 runs 14 residues. Per germline, CDR1 WNHNN and CDR2 SYGVQD (reference sequence). The DNA read from the CDR3 is TGCGCCAGCAGGTTGAGGGACAGGGCCTACGAG. Its protein product is CASRLRDRAYE. The full CDR3 is CASRLRDRAYEQYF.